These 12 T cell receptor beta chains share one sample of origin, sequenced in a study of control samples from healthy donors and cancer patients. The assay was immunoSEQ multiplex PCR, and TCRdb's table has in-frame clones only and misses some. Among about 110,000 clones listed, around 89% were seen once. Sequencing was carried out using blood. The receptors derive from a woman aged 45-60 years in good health.

The chain has TRBV12-3 or TRBV12-4 and TRBJ2-7; 10 bases are shared with TRBD1. J lost 5 bases, V lost 3 bases, and 1 base had no gene match. The CDR3 is made up of 13 amino acids. CDR3 protein: CASSFGTGDEQYF. The CDR3 region has the DNA TGTGCCAGCAGTTTTGGGACAGGGGACGAGCAGTACTTC.

This clone was seen only once. This chain joins TRBV6-5 and TRBJ2-1; no clear D. The CDR3 consists of 11 residues. The V gene lost 8 bases and the J gene lost 6 bases, with 8 bases spanning the gap. CDR1 and CDR2 from the germline V gene are MNHEY and SVGAGI. In DNA, the CDR3 is TGTGCCAGCGTTAGAGCCAATGAGCAGTTCTTC. This codes for CASVRANEQFF.

V usage is TRBV5-4 and J usage is TRBJ2-5; D is possibly TRBD2 (6 bases). Germline values: CDR1 SGHNT, CDR2 YYREEE (reference sequence). V lost 3 bases and J 5 bases, leaving 17 bases between the germline ends. This CDR3 is built from 15 residues. This CDR3 is CASSWIGAGNETQYF. CDR3 coding DNA: TGTGCCAGCAGCTGGATAGGGGCGGGGAATGAGACCCAGTACTTC.

J is TRBJ2-2 and V is TRBV19, with D perhaps TRBD2 (5 bases). Between the trimmed V and J ends, which lost 7 bases and 7 bases, there was a span of 22 bases. There are 16 residues in the CDR3. Germline V gene data show CDR1 as LNHDA and CDR2 as SQIVND (reference sequence). The CDR3 sequence is CASTKEKLGRLGELFF. The DNA of the CDR3 is TGTGCCAGTACGAAGGAAAAACTAGGTAGACTCGGGGAGCTGTTTTTT.

The J gene is TRBJ1-1, the V gene TRBV5-1; D is possibly TRBD1 (6 bases). The CDR3 loop spans 14 amino acids. V lost 2 bases, J lost 1 base, and 9 bases lay in between. Germline-derived CDR1 and CDR2 are SGHRS and YFSETQ. The CDR3 DNA reads TGCGCCAGCAGCTTCCGGACAGAGAACACTGAAGCTTTCTTT. Amino acids: CASSFRTENTEAFF.

This clone was observed once. This chain links TRBV19 with TRBJ1-1; no definite D call. Trimming cost V 9 bases and J 0 bases, with 11 bases left between them. Germline V lookup: CDR1 LNHDA, CDR2 SQIVND (reference sequence). This CDR3 is 13 amino acids long. As DNA, the CDR3 is TGTGCCAGCCTGGACTATGTGAACACTGAAGCTTTCTTT. Its protein is CASLDYVNTEAFF.

This rearrangement joins TRBV7-2 to TRBJ1-5, with D unclear. There are 14 residues in the CDR3. Germline V gene lookup returns CDR1 SGHTA and CDR2 FQGNSA. Trimming removed 1 base from V and 3 bases from J, with 7 bases in between. This chain's CDR3 is CASSLGRTNQPQHF. The CDR3 DNA reads TGTGCCAGCAGCTTAGGCCGGACCAATCAGCCCCAGCATTTT.

The chain joins TRBV30 to TRBJ1-2; D is unresolved. Germline V CDR1 and CDR2: GTSNPN, SVGIG (reference sequence). The CDR3 extends over 12 amino acids. Trimming removed 0 bases from V and 5 bases from J, with 7 bases in between. As DNA, the CDR3 is TGTGCCTGGAGTGTTTCCCATTATGGCTACACCTTC. This sequence encodes CAWSVSHYGYTF.

This chain uses TRBV11-2 with TRBJ1-2, with a weak D call TRBD1 (5 bases). Trimming removed 5 bases from V and 2 bases from J, with 9 bases in between. Germline V gene sequence: CDR1 SGHAT, CDR2 FQNNGV. This CDR3 region has 13 residues. The CDR3 loop is CASSPRVNYGYTF. In nucleotides, the CDR3 is TGTGCCAGCAGCCCCAGGGTGAACTATGGCTACACCTTC.

This clone was seen a single time. This chain joins TRBV12-3 or TRBV12-4 and TRBJ2-5; tentative D call: TRBD1 (5 bases). The CDR3 runs to 12 residues. Trimming left V 6 bases short and J 5 bases short, with 10 bases between. CDR3 nucleotides: TGTGCCAGCAGAGGGGTAGGGGAGACCCAGTACTTC. This codes for CASRGVGETQYF.

The J gene is TRBJ1-4, the V gene TRBV6-5; 8 nucleotides align to TRBD1. The CDR3 totals 14 residues. The junction had 8 bases not matched to a gene; V was cut back by 6 bases and J by 8 bases. Germline values: CDR1 MNHEY, CDR2 SVGAGI. CDR3 DNA: TGTGCCAGCAGGGTGGGACAGGTCAGCGAAAAACTGTTTTTT. Translating it yields CASRVGQVSEKLFF.

Only one count was recorded for this clone. The gene calls are TRBV5-4 and TRBJ2-2, with 8 bases lining up with TRBD1. Germline lookup yields CDR1 SGHNT and CDR2 YYREEE (reference sequence). This CDR3 is 16 amino acids long. Losses at the gene ends were 2 bases for V and 5 bases for J; bases not matched to a gene: 8. The CDR3 loop is CASSFRTGRGTGELFF. The DNA for the CDR3 is TGTGCCAGCAGCTTCCGGACAGGGCGAGGAACCGGGGAGCTGTTTTTT.